The entry that follows covers one T cell receptor (beta chain) sequence. Its matching antigen is unknown. The data were obtained in a study of cytomegalovirus exposure and HLA in healthy donors. This PCR relied on a set of 60 Vbeta primers and 13 Jbeta primers. Sequenced by immunoSEQ multiplex PCR; TCRdb stores in-frame clones only, minus some. This sample carries fewer than 110,000 clones, under 80% of them seen once, and the ten largest clones take approximately 4%. The CDR3 covers 16 residues. J gave up 7 bases and V 3 bases, and 9 bases lay outside the gene matches. Germline CDR1 SEHNR, CDR2 FQNEAQ (reference sequence). Notes on the study in general: Per published reports, the classifier diagnosed cytomegalovirus status with high specificity and sensitivity. The authors assumed roughly uniform sequencing depth across donors for presence/absence analyses. A few CMV-associated chains were confirmed in vitro to be specific for CMV antigens. About 87% or about 30% of the time was how often most TCR beta V segments were productive, according to an earlier analysis.

Sequenced input: PBMCs. This TCR derives from a man aged 40-49 years in good health and CMV-seronegative. The J gene is TRBJ2-1, the V gene TRBV7-9, with 10 bases fitting TRBD1. The CDR3 sequence is CASSFVPGTGVNEQFF. The CDR3 region has the DNA TGTGCCAGCAGCTTCGTACCCGGGACAGGGGTTAATGAGCAGTTCTTC.